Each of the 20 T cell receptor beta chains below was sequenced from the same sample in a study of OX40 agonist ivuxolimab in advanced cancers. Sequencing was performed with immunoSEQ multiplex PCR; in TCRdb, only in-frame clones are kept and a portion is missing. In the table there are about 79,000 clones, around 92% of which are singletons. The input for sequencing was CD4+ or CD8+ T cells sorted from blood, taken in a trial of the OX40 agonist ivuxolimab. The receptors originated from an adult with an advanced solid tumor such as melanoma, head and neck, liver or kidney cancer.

CDR3 sequence reads: CASSTFLGGEQFF. The DNA of the CDR3 is TGTGCCAGCAGTACCTTTTTGGGCGGTGAGCAGTTCTTC. This chain uses TRBV6-5 with TRBJ2-1, with D unclear. This CDR3 contains 13 residues. Looked up from germline, CDR1 is MNHEY and CDR2 is SVGAGI. With 5 bases removed from V and 9 bases from J, the gap between germline ends came to 14 bases.

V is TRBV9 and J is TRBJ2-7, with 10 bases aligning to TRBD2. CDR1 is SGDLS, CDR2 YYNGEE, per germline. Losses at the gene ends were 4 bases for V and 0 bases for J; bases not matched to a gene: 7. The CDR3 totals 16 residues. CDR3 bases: TGTGCCAGCAGCACCCAGTCTAGCGGGGGCTCCTACGAGCAGTACTTC. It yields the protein CASSTQSSGGSYEQYF.

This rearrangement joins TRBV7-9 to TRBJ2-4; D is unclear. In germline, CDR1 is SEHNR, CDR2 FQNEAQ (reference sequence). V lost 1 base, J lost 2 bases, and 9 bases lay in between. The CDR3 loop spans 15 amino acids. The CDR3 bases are TGTGCCAGCAGCTTAGAGTCCGGTACCAAAAACATTCAGTACTTC. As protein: CASSLESGTKNIQYF.

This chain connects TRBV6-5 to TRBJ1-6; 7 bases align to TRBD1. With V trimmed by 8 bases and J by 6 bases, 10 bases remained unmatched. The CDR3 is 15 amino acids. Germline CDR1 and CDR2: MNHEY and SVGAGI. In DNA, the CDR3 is TGTGCCAGCGGAACGGACAGGAGCCTTAATTCACCCCTCCACTTT. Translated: CASGTDRSLNSPLHF.

CDR3 protein: CASSPPGEGLGSSTDTQYF. The CDR3, as DNA: TGCGCCAGCAGCCCGCCGGGTGAGGGGCTAGGATCTAGCACAGATACGCAGTATTTT. This chain joins TRBV5-1 and TRBJ2-3, with D tentatively TRBD1 or TRBD2 (5 bases each). Between the trimmed V and J ends, which lost 4 bases and 0 bases, there was a span of 24 bases. This CDR3 is 19 amino acids long. Germline assignment: CDR1 SGHRS and CDR2 YFSETQ.

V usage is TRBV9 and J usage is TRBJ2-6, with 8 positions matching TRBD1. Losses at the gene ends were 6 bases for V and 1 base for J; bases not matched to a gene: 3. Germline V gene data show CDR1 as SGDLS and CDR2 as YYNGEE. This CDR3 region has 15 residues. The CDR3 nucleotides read TGTGCCAGCAACACAGGGGGGTCTGGGGCCAACGTCCTGACTTTC. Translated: CASNTGGSGANVLTF.

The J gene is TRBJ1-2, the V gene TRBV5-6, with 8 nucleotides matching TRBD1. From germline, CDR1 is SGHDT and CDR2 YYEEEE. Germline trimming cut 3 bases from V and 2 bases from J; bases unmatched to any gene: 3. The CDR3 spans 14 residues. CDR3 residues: CASSWTGTNYGYTF. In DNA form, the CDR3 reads TGTGCCAGCAGCTGGACAGGGACCAACTATGGCTACACCTTC.

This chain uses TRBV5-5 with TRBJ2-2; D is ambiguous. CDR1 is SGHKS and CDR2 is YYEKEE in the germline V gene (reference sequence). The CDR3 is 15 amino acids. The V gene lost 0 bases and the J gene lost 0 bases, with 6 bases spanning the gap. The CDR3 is CASSLVGSNTGELFF. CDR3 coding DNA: TGTGCCAGCAGCTTGGTAGGGTCGAACACCGGGGAGCTGTTTTTT. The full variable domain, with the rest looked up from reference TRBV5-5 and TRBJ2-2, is DAGVTQSPTHLIKTRGQQVTLRCSPISGHKSVSWYQQVLGQGPQFIFQYYEKEERGRGNFPDRFSARQFPNYSSELNVNALLLGDSALYLCASSLVGSNTGELFFGEGSRLTVL.

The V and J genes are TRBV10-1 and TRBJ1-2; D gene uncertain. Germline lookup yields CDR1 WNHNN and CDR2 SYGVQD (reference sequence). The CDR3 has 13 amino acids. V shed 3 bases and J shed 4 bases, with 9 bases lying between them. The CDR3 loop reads CASSETAAYGYTF. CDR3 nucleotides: TGCGCCAGCAGTGAAACTGCCGCCTATGGCTACACCTTC.

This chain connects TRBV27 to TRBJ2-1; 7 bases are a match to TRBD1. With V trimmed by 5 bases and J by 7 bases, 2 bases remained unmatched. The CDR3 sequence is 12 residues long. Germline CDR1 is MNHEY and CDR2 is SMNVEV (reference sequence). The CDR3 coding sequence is TGTGCCAGCAGTCTACAGGGGAATGAGCAGTTCTTC. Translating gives CASSLQGNEQFF.

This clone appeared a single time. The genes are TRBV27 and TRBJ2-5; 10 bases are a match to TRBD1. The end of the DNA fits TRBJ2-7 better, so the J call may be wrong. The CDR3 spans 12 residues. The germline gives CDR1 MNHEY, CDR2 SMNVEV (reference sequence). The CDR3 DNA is TGTGCCACCTCGACAGGGGGCCACGAGCAGTACTTC. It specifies CATSTGGHEQYF.

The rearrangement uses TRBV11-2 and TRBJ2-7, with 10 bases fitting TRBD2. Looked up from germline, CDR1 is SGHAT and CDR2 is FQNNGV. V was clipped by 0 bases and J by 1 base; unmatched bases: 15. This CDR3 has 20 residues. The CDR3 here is CASSLDWSSGGVLGSYEQYF. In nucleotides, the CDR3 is TGTGCCAGCAGCTTAGATTGGTCTAGCGGGGGCGTTCTGGGGTCCTACGAGCAGTACTTC.

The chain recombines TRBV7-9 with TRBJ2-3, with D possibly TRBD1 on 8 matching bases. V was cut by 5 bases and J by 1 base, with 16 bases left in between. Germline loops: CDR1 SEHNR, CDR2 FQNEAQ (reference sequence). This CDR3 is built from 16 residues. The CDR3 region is CASSRDRGGRTDTQYF. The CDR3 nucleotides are TGTGCCAGCAGCCGAGACAGGGGAGGGCGCACAGATACGCAGTATTTT. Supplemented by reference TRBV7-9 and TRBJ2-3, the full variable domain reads DTGVSQNPRHKITKRGQNVTFRCDPISEHNRLYWYRQTLGQGPEFLTYFQNEAQLEKSRLLSDRFSAERPKGSFSTLEIQRTEQGDSAMYLCASSRDRGGRTDTQYFGPGTRLTVL.

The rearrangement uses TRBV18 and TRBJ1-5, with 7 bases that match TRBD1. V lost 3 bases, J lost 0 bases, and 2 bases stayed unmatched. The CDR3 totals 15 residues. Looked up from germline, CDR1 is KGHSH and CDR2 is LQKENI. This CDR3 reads CASSPGTDSNQPQHF. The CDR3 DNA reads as TGTGCCAGCTCACCCGGGACAGATAGCAATCAGCCCCAGCATTTT.

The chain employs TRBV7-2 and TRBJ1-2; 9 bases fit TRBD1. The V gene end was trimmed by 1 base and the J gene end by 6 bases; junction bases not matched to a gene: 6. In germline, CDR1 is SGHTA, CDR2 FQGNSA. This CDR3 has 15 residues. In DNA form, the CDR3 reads TGTGCCAGCAGCTTAGTCCCTGGGACAGGGAATGGCTACACCTTC. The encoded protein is CASSLVPGTGNGYTF.

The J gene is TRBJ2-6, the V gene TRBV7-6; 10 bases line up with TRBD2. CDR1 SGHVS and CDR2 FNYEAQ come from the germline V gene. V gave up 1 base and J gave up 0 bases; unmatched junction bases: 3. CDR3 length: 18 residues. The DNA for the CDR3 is TGTGCCAGCAGCTTAGGACTAGCGGGCCTCTCTGGGGCCAACGTCCTGACTTTC. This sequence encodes CASSLGLAGLSGANVLTF. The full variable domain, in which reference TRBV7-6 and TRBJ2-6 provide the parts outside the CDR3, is GAGVSQSPRYKVTKRGQDVALRCDPISGHVSLYWYRQALGQGPEFLTYFNYEAQQDKSGLPNDRFSAERPEGSISTLTIQRTEQRDSAMYRCASSLGLAGLSGANVLTFGAGSRLTVL.

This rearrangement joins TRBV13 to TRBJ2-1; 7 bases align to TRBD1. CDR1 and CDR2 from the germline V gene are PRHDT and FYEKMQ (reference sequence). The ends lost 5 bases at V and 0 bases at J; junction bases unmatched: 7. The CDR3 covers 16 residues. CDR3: CASSARQGSSYNEQFF. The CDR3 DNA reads TGTGCCAGCAGCGCCCGACAGGGAAGCTCCTACAATGAGCAGTTCTTC.

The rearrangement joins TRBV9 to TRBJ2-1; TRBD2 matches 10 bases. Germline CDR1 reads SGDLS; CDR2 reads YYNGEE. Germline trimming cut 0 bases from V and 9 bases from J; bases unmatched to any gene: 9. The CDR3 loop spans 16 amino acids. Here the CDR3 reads CASSVASGGGAGEQFF. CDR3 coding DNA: TGTGCCAGCAGCGTAGCTAGCGGGGGAGGTGCTGGTGAGCAGTTCTTC. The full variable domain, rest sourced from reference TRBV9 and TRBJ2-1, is DSGVTQTPKHLITATGQRVTLRCSPRSGDLSVYWYQQSLDQGLQFLIQYYNGEERAKGNILERFSAQQFPDLHSELNLSSLELGDSALYFCASSVASGGGAGEQFFGPGTRLTVL.

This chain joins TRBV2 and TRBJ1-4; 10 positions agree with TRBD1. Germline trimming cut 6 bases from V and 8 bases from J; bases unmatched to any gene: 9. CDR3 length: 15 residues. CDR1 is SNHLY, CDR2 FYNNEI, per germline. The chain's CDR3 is CASRSPTGGREKLFF. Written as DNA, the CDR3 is TGTGCCAGCAGAAGTCCGACAGGGGGCCGGGAAAAACTGTTTTTT.

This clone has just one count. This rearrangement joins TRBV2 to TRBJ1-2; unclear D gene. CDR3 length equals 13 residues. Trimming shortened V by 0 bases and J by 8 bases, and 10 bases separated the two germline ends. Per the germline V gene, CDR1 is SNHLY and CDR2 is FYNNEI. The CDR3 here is CASSEAVPLGYTF. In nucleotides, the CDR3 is TGTGCCAGCAGTGAAGCGGTTCCTCTCGGCTACACCTTC.